This T cell receptor (beta chain) originates from a study of T-cell reconstitution after alpha-beta-depleted transplantation in children. Study-level points and caveats: The main origin of T-cell counts and diversity one year after transplant was newly produced T cells.

Preparing the TCRbeta library involved the use of unique molecular identifiers. In TCRdb, the PCR reads were re-called with MiXCR into one record per CDR3 protein. Of some 200,000 distinct CDR3 sequences in the sample, roughly 8.1% were seen once. The V end lost 2 bases, the J end lost 3 bases, and 8 bases lay between the germline ends. CDR3 size: 13 residues. Germline values: CDR1 DFQATT, CDR2 SNEGSKA (reference sequence). This clonotype was detected many times. The antigen is unknown. This sequence originates from a male patient aged 2-15 years who had a stem cell transplant for acute myeloid leukemia, so the T cells may come from the graft donor. The rearrangement joins TRBV20-1 to TRBJ2-1; D perhaps matches TRBD2 (5 bases). The sequencing used PBMCs, mostly from graft donor cells, collected 360 days after TCRalphabeta/CD19-depleted stem cell transplant. CDR3 protein: CSARKDFYNEQFF. CDR3 nucleotide sequence: TGCAGTGCTAGAAAGGACTTCTACAATGAGCAGTTCTTC.